Listed below are T cell receptor beta chains from one sample, sequenced in a study of technical replicates of blood from several donors. Generated by immunoSEQ multiplex PCR, the TCRdb table keeps only in-frame clones and is missing some. The sample gives about 97,000 clones, 95% to 96% of which show up once; around 0.35% is in the top ten. Input material: T cells isolated from PBMCs. The receptors were gathered from a human donor in good health. Both conserved end residues are part of each CDR3. A D gene is named only where the DNA matches it firmly. Size tells how often a clone was seen (once, few, many) or the class of an expanded clone, and some rows leave it out.

abundance	d_gene	v_gene	j_gene	CDR3nt	CDR3aa
NA	NA	TRBV27	TRBJ2-4	TGTGCCAGCAGTCCCCCCAAGACTGGAGCTAGCTCCAAAAACATTCAGTACTTC	CASSPPKTGASSKNIQYF
once	TRBD2	TRBV4-2	TRBJ2-1	TGTGCCAGCAGCCAGAGTCAGCGGGAGGGCCGGGAGCAGTTCTTC	CASSQSQREGREQFF
NA	NA	TRBV19	TRBJ1-1	TGTGCCAGTAGTCCCTGGACAGTCTTGGACACTGAAGCTTTCTTT	CASSPWTVLDTEAFF
NA	NA	TRBV27	TRBJ2-2	TGTGCCAGCATGGCGGGGGCAGCGGAAAACACCGGGGAGCTGTTTTTT	CASMAGAAENTGELFF
NA	NA	TRBV10-1	TRBJ2-2	TGCGCCAGCAGTAGGAGGAACACCGGGGAGCTGTTTTTT	CASSRRNTGELFF
once	TRBD2	TRBV27	TRBJ2-1	TGTGCCAGCAGTTTAAGGGTAGCGGGGACTGTGGATGAGCAGTTCTTC	CASSLRVAGTVDEQFF
NA	NA	TRBV7-2	TRBJ1-1	TGTGCCAGCAGCTTAGCCCCGGGGATGAACACTGAAGCTTTCTTT	CASSLAPGMNTEAFF
NA	NA	TRBV5-4	TRBJ2-1	TGTGCCAGCAGCTACGAGAATGAGCAGTTCTTC	CASSYENEQFF
once	NA	TRBV10-1	TRBJ1-4	TGCGCCAGCAGTGATGTCCTGAGTGAAAAACTGTTTTTT	CASSDVLSEKLFF
NA	NA	TRBV7-3	TRBJ1-1	TGTGCCAGCAGCCTTCAACGAAGGGGGAACACTGAAGCTTTCTTT	CASSLQRRGNTEAFF
NA	TRBD1	TRBV6-5	TRBJ2-7	TGTGCCAGCAGTGCCGGGACAGGGTCGTACGAGCAGTACTTC	CASSAGTGSYEQYF
NA	TRBD1	TRBV15	TRBJ2-3	TGTGCCACCAGCAACCGGGACAGGGGAAAGTATTTT	CATSNRDRGKYF
NA	NA	TRBV7-2	TRBJ2-7	TGTGCCAGCAGCTTAAGGAAGAAATTCATTTCAGACTCCCACTACGAGCAGTACTTC	CASSLRKKFISDSHYEQYF
once	NA	TRBV2	TRBJ1-2	TGTGCCAGCAGTTTAAATGGCTACACCTTC	CASSLNGYTF
NA	NA	TRBV10-3	TRBJ2-1	TGTGCCATCAAAGAGACGGGGACCTACAATGAGCAGTTCTTC	CAIKETGTYNEQFF
NA	NA	TRBV7-2	TRBJ1-4	TGTGCCAGCAGCTACGGACAGAGTCCTAATGAAAAACTGTTTTTT	CASSYGQSPNEKLFF
NA	TRBD1	TRBV27	TRBJ2-7	TGTGCCAGCAGTCTCAGGGACAGGGAAGGCGAGCAGTACTTC	CASSLRDREGEQYF
NA	NA	TRBV6-5	TRBJ1-1	TGTGCCAGCAGTTACGGGGGCTCCGCTTTCGGCACTGAAGCTTTCTTT	CASSYGGSAFGTEAFF
once	NA	TRBV20-1	TRBJ2-5	TGCAGACCGGGAGCCCAAGAGACCCAGTACTTC	CRPGAQETQYF
few	NA	TRBV2	TRBJ1-1	TGTGCCAGCATCGAGACAGCGAACACTGAAGCTTTCTTT	CASIETANTEAFF
NA	NA	TRBV25-1	TRBJ1-1	TGTGCCAGCAGTGATGACCGGGACACTGAAGCTTTCTTT	CASSDDRDTEAFF
NA	TRBD1	TRBV29-1	TRBJ1-3	TGCAGCGTTGAAGATCGCGGGACAGGGGGTTTCTCTGGAAACACCATATATTTT	CSVEDRGTGGFSGNTIYF
NA	NA	TRBV19	TRBJ1-5	TGTGCCAGTAGTATTGTCCAGGGCCTCAATCAGCCCCAGCATTTT	CASSIVQGLNQPQHF
NA	NA	TRBV7-9	TRBJ2-6	TGTGCCAGCAGCTTTAGTACAGGGTATTCTGGGGCCAACGTCCTGACTTTC	CASSFSTGYSGANVLTF
NA	TRBD2	TRBV19	TRBJ2-1	TGTGCCAGTAGTACGGCCCAACTAGCGGGACGGAATTACAATGAGCAGTTCTTC	CASSTAQLAGRNYNEQFF
NA	NA	TRBV6-6	TRBJ1-3	TGTGCCAGCAGTTACTCGCAGGCTCGAGGAAACACCATATATTTT	CASSYSQARGNTIYF
once	NA	TRBV13	TRBJ2-7	TGTGCCAGCAGCTTAGCTCGAGCGGCCTCCTACGAGCAGTACTTC	CASSLARAASYEQYF
NA	NA	TRBV2	TRBJ1-2	TGTGCCAGCAGTGAAGACGGGGGTGGTGGCTACACCTTC	CASSEDGGGGYTF
NA	TRBD2	TRBV5-1	TRBJ2-5	TGCGCCAGCAAACTAGCGGGAGGGCCGGGAGAGACCCAGTACTTC	CASKLAGGPGETQYF
NA	TRBD2	TRBV7-8	TRBJ2-7	TGTGCCAGCAGCTTATCACCCCAATCCCGGGGGGGATCCTACGAGCAGTACTTC	CASSLSPQSRGGSYEQYF
few	TRBD2	TRBV9	TRBJ2-1	TGTGCCAGCAGCTCCCCCGACGGGACTAGCGTGTACAATGAGCAGTTCTTC	CASSSPDGTSVYNEQFF
few	TRBD1	TRBV11-1	TRBJ1-2	TGTGCCAGCAGTCTAGGGGGCAACTATGGCTACACCTTC	CASSLGGNYGYTF
NA	TRBD1	TRBV11-3	TRBJ2-7	TGTGCCAGCAGCCTCTGGACAGGGAATACGAACGAGCAGTACTTC	CASSLWTGNTNEQYF